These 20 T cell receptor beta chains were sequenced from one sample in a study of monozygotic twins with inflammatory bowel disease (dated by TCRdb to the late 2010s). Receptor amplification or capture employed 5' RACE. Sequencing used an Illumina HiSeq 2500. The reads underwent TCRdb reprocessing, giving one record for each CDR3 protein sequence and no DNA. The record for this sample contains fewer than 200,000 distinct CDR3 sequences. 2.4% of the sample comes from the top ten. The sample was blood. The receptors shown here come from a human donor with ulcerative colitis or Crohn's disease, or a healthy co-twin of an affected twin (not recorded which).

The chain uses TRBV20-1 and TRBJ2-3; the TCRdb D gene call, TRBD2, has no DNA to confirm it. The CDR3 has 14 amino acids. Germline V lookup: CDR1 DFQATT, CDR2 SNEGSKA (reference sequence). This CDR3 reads CSASRGASQYTQYF.

The CDR3 sequence is CASSLVGGGSGANVLTF. This chain joins TRBV7-9 and TRBJ2-6; the D gene TCRdb calls, TRBD1, cannot be checked with no DNA. Germline V gives CDR1 SEHNR, CDR2 FQNEAQ (reference sequence). This CDR3 comprises 17 residues.

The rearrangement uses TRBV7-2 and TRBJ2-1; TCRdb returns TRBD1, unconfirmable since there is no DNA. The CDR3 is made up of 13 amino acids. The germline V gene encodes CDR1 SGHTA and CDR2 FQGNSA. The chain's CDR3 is CASTRLAHNEQFF.

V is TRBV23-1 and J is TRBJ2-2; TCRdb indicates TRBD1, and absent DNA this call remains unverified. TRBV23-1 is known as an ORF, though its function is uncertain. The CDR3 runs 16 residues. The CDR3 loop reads CASSHSGTDYTGELFF.

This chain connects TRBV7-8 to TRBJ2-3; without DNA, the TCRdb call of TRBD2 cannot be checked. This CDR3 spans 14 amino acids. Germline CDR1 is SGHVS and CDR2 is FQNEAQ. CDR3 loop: CASTLAGSTDTQYF.

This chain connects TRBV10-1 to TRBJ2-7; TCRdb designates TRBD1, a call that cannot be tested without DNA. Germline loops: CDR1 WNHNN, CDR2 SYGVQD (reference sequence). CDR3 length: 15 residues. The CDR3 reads CASSEPDPTGNWQYF.

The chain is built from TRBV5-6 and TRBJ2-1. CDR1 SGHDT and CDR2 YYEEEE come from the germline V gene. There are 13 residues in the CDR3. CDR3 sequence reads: CASSTRLHNEQFF.

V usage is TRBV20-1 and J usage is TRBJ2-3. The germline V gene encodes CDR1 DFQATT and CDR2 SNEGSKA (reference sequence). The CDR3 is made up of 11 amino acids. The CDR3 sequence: CSAASTDTQYF.

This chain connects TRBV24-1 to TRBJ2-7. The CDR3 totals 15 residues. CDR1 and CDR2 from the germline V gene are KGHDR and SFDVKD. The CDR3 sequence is CATSDFQGGLYEQYF.

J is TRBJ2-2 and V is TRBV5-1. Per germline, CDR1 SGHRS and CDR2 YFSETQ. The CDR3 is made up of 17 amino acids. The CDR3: CASSLRVSQQNTGELFF.

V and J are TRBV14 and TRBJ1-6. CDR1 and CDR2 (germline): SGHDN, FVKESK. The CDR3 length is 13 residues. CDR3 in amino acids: CASSQADEIPLHF.

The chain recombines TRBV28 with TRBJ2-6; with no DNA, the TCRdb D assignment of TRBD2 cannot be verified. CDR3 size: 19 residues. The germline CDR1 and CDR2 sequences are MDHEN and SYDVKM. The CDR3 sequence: CASSLWRDGEHSGANVLTF.

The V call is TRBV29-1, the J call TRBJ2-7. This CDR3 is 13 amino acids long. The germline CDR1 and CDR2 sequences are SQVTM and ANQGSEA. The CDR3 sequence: CSVEERNSYEQYF.

Here the CDR3 reads CASSQVGGYTDTQYF. V is TRBV4-2 and J is TRBJ2-3; TCRdb picks TRBD1, but there is no DNA to check that call. CDR3 size: 15 residues. Germline V lookup: CDR1 LGHNA, CDR2 YNFKEQ.

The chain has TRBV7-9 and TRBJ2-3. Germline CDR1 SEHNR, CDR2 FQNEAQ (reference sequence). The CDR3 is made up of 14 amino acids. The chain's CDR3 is CASSYPLVTDTQYF.

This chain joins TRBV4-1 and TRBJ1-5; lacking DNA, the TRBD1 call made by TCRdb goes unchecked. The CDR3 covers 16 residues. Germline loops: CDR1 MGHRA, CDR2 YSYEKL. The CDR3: CASSQDPGARNQPQHF.

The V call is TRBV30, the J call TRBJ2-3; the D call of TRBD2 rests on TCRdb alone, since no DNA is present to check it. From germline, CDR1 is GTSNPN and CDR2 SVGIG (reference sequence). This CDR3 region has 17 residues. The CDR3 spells CAWSVLLLAGPTDTQYF.

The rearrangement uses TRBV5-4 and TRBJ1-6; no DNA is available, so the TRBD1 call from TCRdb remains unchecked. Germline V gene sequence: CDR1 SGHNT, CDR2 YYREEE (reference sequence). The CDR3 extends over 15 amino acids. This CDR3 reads CASSTQGAGNSPLHF.

The CDR3 protein is CASSLVYQRGASTDTQYF. This chain connects TRBV11-1 to TRBJ2-3; TCRdb designates TRBD2, a call that cannot be tested without DNA. Per germline, CDR1 SGHAT and CDR2 FQDESV (reference sequence). This CDR3 has 18 residues.

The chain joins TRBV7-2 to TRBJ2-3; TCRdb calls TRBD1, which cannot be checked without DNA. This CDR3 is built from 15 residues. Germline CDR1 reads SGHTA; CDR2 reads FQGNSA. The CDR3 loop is CASSLVQGALDTQYF. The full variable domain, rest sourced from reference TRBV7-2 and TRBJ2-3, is GAGVSQSPSNKVTEKGKDVELRCDPISGHTALYWYRQSLGQGLEFLIYFQGNSAPDKSGLPSDRFSAERTGGSVSTLTIQRTQQEDSAVYLCASSLVQGALDTQYFGPGTRLTVL.